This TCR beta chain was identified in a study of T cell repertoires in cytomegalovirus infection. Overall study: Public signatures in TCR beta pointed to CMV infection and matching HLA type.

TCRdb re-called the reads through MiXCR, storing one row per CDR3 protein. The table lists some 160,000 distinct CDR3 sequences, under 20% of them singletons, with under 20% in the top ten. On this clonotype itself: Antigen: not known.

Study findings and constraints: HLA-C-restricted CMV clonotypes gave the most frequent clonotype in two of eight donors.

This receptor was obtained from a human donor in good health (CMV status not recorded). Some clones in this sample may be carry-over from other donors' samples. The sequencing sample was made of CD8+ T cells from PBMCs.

In DNA form, the CDR3 reads TGTGCCAGCAGCCATACCGGGAGTATGGACAATGAGCAGTTCTTC. Protein sequence: CASSHTGSMDNEQFF. V and J are TRBV11-3 and TRBJ2-1; TRBD2 might be the D (6 bases). The V and J ends lost 5 bases and 5 bases respectively, with 16 bases between them. From germline, CDR1 is SGHNT and CDR2 YENEEA. The length of the CDR3 is 15 residues.